One T cell receptor (beta chain) is described in this entry. What it binds is not known. The PCR ran on 60 Vbeta and 13 Jbeta primers. The data were produced by immunoSEQ multiplex PCR, yet TCRdb's version contains in-frame clones alone and is incomplete. This repertoire shows roughly 180,000 clones, about 79% found once; its top ten account for about 0.69%. These data originate in a study of cytomegalovirus exposure and HLA in healthy donors. Study-level points and caveats: Being productive about 87% or about 30% of the time was typical of most TCR beta V segments in an earlier analysis. A later analysis by the authors found several of the most significant clusters apparently linked to common viral pathogens. The study designated 150 to 200 TCR beta chains cytomegalovirus-associated. A missense variant in DCLRE1C was later tied to TCR beta V- and J-gene trimming.

CDR3 length: 15 residues. The V end was cut by 6 bases, the J end by 0 bases, with 12 bases between. The germline V gene has CDR1 SEHNR and CDR2 FQNEAQ (reference sequence). This TCR was recovered from a female donor in good health and CMV-seronegative. The sample taken for sequencing was PBMCs. J is TRBJ1-5 and V is TRBV7-9, with D possibly TRBD1 on 5 matching bases. CDR3 bases: TGTGCCAGCAGGGGAACAGGTGATAGCAATCAGCCCCAGCATTTT. Protein: CASRGTGDSNQPQHF.